The T cell receptor (beta chain) under discussion was sequenced for a study of cytomegalovirus exposure and HLA in healthy donors. Overall study context: The 110 or so validation repertoires were produced on the same platform as the roughly 690 repertoires of the first cohort. This was reported in a later analysis. Study results and caveats: TCR clusters originating in the first cohort tended to co-occur in the 110 or so validation repertoires, according to a later analysis.

Clones were sequenced by immunoSEQ multiplex PCR, and TCRdb holds only the in-frame ones, with some missing. The sample includes more than 100,000 clones, around nine tenths of them seen just once. Looked up from germline, CDR1 is SGHTA and CDR2 is FQGTGA. The CDR3 sequence is 16 residues long. Trimming removed 2 bases at V and 4 bases at J, with 17 bases between. This clone was seen a single time. Its target is unknown. The sequence was obtained from a man aged 25-45 years in good health and CMV-seronegative. The rearrangement joins TRBV7-3 to TRBJ1-2; the D is unclear. The sequenced material came from PBMCs. CDR3 nucleotides: TGTGCCAGCAGCTTAGGTGGAGCGGCGTCCAGCTATGGCTACACCTTC. Translating gives CASSLGGAASSYGYTF.